The sequence of this T cell receptor (beta chain) was determined in a study of memory CD4+ T cells and cytomegalovirus serostatus. Assay: immunoSEQ multiplex PCR; the TCRdb copy retains only in-frame clones and omits some. The sample records 50,000 or so clones, approximately 79% being singletons. With regard to this clone: No antigen is known for it.

The sort gate was single viable CD3+CD4+CD8-CD45RO+ cells for memory CD4+ T cells. CMV serostatus came from serum IgG against pp150, pp28, p38, p52. Total CD4+ T cells were enriched by CD4 positive selection. Whole-study findings and limits: Each of 65 to 70 CMV-associated TCRbeta sequences occurred in one to five individuals. Repertoires predicted CMV serostatus with median bootstrapped AUC of approximately 0.95.

Sequencing was performed on memory CD4+ T cells from blood. This receptor was identified in an adult in good health and CMV-seronegative.

CDR3 sequence reads: CASSTTGGQETQYF. In nucleotides, the CDR3 is TGTGCCAGTAGTACAACGGGGGGTCAAGAGACCCAGTACTTC. J is TRBJ2-5 and V is TRBV19, with 7 bases matching TRBD2. CDR1 is LNHDA and CDR2 is SQIVND in the germline V gene (reference sequence). Unmatched junction bases numbered 4, after V lost 4 bases and J lost 2 bases. The CDR3 loop spans 14 amino acids.